This TCR beta chain originates from a study of blood T cell repertoires in COVID-19. About the research overall: COVID-19 samples from acute and convalescent phases originated in the United States, Italy and Spain. T cells, B-cell-depleted T cells, or PBMCs provided the cDNA or gDNA that served as material.

Per germline, CDR1 MNHEY and CDR2 SVGEGT. The J segment lost 0 bases and the V segment lost 1 base, leaving 4 bases of the junction unmatched. This CDR3 is built from 17 residues. This table comes from immunoSEQ multiplex PCR, and its TCRdb copy is limited to in-frame clones, with some not included. The top ten hold approximately 3.4% of the sample, which has 20,000 to 25,000 clones, 75% to 95% seen once. Input material: peripheral blood. This clonotype originated in a woman in her 70s with active COVID-19. The chain couples TRBV6-2 or TRBV6-3 to TRBJ2-3, with 10 bases identical to TRBD1. As DNA, the CDR3 is TGTGCCAGCAGTTACTGGGACAGGGGTCCTAGCACAGATACGCAGTATTTT. This gives the protein CASSYWDRGPSTDTQYF.